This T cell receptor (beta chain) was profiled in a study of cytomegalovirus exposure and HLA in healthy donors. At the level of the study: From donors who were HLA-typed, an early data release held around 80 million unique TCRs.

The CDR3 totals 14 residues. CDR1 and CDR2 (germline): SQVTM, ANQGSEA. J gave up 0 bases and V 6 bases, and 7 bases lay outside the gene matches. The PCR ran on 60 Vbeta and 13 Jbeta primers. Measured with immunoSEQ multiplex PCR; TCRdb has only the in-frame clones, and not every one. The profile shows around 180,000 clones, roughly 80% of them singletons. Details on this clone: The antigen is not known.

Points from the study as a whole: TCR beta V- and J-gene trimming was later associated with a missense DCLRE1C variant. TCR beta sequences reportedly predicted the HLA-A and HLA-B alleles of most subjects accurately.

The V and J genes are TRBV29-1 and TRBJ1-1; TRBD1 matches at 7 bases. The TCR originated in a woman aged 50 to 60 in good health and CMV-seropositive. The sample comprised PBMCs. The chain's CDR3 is CSVGTVLLNTEAFF. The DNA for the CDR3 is TGCAGCGTAGGGACAGTACTCCTGAACACTGAAGCTTTCTTT.